The T cell receptor (beta chain) under discussion was sequenced for a study of blood T cell repertoires in COVID-19. Study summary: Material from acute and convalescent COVID-19 was sourced from the United States, Italy and Spain. T cells, B-cell-depleted T cells, or PBMCs supplied cDNA or gDNA.

Source study methods: Estimated nucleated cell counts came from reference gene primer amplification. The protocol was immunoSEQ multiplex PCR, while the TCRdb copy is restricted to in-frame clones and leaves out a portion. V, J and clone size are taken as reported in that table, and D and trimming were inferred from the DNA itself. The table records around 250,000 clones, around 83% of them present only once. This CDR3 is 16 amino acids long. Germline loops: CDR1 MNHEY, CDR2 SMNVEV (reference sequence). Trimming cost V 1 base and J 6 bases; bases outside gene matches: 8. This chain uses TRBV27 with TRBJ1-5; TRBD1 agrees at 8 bases. The sequenced sample consisted of peripheral blood. The receptor comes from a man at least 80 years old with acute or convalescent COVID-19. DNA for the CDR3: TGTGCCAGCAGTTTATTGAGCAGGGGGCAAATTCAGCCCCAGCATTTT. This sequence encodes CASSLLSRGQIQPQHF.